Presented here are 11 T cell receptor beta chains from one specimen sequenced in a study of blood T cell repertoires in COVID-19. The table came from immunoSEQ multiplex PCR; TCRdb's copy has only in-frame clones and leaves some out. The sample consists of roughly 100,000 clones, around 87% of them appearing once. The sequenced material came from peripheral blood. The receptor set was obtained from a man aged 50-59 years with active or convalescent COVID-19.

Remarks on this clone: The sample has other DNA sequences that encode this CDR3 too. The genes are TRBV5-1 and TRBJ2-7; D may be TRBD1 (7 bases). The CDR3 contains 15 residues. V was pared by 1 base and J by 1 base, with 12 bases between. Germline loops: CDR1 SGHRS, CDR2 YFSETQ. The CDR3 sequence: CASSLFQGGSYEQYF. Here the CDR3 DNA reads TGCGCCAGCAGCTTGTTCCAGGGGGGTTCCTACGAGCAGTACTTC.

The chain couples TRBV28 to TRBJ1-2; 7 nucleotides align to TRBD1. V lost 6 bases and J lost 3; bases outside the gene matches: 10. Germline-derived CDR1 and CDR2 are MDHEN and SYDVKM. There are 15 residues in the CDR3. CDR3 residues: CASRVGTEFYYGYTF. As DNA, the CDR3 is TGTGCCAGCAGGGTCGGGACAGAGTTCTACTATGGCTACACCTTC.

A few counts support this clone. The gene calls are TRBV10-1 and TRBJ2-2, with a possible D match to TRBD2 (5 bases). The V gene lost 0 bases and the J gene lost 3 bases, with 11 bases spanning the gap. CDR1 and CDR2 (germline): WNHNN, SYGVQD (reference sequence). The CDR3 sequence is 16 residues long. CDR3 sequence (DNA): TGCGCCAGCAGTGAGTCGACTATAGGCTACACCGGGGAGCTGTTTTTT. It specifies CASSESTIGYTGELFF.

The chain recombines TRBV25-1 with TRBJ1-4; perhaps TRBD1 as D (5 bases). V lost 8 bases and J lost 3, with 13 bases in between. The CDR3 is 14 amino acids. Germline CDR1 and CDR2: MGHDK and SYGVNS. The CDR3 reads CASGGTIPNEKLFF. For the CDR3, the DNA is TGTGCCAGCGGGGGGACGATTCCTAATGAAAAACTGTTTTTT.

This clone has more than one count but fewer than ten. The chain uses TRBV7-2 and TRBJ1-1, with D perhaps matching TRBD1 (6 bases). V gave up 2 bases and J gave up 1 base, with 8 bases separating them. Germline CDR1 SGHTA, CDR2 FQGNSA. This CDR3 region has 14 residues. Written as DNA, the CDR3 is TGTGCCAGCAGCTTAATCAGGGGGAACACTGAAGCTTTCTTT. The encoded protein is CASSLIRGNTEAFF.

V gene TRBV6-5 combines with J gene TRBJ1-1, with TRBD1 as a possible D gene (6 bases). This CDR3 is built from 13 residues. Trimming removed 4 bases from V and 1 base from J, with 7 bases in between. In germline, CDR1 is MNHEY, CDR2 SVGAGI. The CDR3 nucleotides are TGTGCCAGCAGTTCACAGGGGAACACTGAAGCTTTCTTT. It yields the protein CASSSQGNTEAFF.

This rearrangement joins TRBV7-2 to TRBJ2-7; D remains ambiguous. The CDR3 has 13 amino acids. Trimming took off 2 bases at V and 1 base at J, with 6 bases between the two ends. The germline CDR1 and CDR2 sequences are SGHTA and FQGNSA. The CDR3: CASSLRQSYEQYF. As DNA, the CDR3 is TGTGCCAGCAGCTTAAGACAATCCTACGAGCAGTACTTC.

The CDR3 DNA sequence: TGTGCCAGTAGTATAATTCTGGGCAGGGATGAAAAACTGTTTTTT. This encodes CASSIILGRDEKLFF. V and J are TRBV19 and TRBJ1-4; D is possibly TRBD1 (5 bases). The CDR3 spans 15 residues. The V end lost 2 bases, the J end lost 6 bases, and 13 bases lay between the germline ends. Looked up from germline, CDR1 is LNHDA and CDR2 is SQIVND (reference sequence).

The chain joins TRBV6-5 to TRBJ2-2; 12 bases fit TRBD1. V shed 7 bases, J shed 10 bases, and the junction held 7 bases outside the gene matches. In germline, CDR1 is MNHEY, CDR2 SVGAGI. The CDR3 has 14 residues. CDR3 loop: CASKGQGAKEELFF. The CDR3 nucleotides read TGTGCCAGCAAGGGACAGGGGGCTAAAGAGGAGCTGTTTTTT.

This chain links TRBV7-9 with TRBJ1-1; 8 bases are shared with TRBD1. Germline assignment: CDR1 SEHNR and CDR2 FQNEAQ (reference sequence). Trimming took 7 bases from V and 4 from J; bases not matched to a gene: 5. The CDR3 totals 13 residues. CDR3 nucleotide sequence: TGTGCCAGCACCAGGGGGCAGGGCACTGAAGCTTTCTTT. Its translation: CASTRGQGTEAFF.

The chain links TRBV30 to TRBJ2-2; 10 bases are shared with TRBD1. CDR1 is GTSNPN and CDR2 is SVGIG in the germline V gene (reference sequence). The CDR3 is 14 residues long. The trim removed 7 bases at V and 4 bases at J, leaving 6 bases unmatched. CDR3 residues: CASAGTGVTGELFF. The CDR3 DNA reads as TGTGCCTCCGCCGGGACAGGGGTCACCGGGGAGCTGTTTTTT.